This T cell receptor beta chain is from a study of identical twins. This clonotype was observed many times. The antigen is not known. The CDR3 runs 16 residues. Trimming took off 5 bases at V and 5 bases at J, with 18 bases between the two ends. Germline assignment: CDR1 SGHTA and CDR2 FQGNSA. Study conclusions and caveats: A cross-sectional statistical analysis, not follow-up of the same donors, supported the conclusions. Monozygotic twin pairs showed more out-of-frame TCR alpha sharing than models estimated. A lower insertion count was a feature of abundant cord blood beta clonotypes, with no such feature in memory repertoires.

A universal primer site was created by template switching, with the cDNA bearing unique molecular identifiers. TCRdb recomputed calls from the 5' RACE reads with MiXCR, one row per CDR3 protein. The table has 200,000 or so distinct CDR3 sequences, around 6.9% seen once. This sample also appeared in a second study, on yellow fever vaccine responses in identical twins.

This TCR was sampled from a woman between 18 and 30 years old in good health. The sample taken for sequencing was memory (CD45RO+) T cells sorted from blood. The chain carries TRBV7-2 and TRBJ2-2, with D unclear. DNA for the CDR3: TGTGCCAGCAGCCACCTGGGCTATAGGGTAACCGGGGAGCTGTTTTTT. This sequence encodes CASSHLGYRVTGELFF.